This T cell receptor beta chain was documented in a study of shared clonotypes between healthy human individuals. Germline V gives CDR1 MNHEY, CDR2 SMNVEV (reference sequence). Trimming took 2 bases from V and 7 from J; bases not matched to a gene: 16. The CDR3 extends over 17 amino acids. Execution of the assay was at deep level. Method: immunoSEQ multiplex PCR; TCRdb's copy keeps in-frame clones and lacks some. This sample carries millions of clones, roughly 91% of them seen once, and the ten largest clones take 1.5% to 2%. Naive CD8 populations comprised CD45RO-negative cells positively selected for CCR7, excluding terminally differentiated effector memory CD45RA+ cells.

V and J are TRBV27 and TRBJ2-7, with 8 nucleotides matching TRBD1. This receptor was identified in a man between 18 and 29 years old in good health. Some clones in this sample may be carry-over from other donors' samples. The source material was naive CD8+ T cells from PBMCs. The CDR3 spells CASSLGPGQDALVEQYF. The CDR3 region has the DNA TGTGCCAGCAGTTTAGGTCCGGGACAGGACGCCCTAGTGGAGCAGTACTTC.